One sample yielded the 8 T cell receptor beta chains listed below, sequenced in a study of CDR3 diversity in severe acne. TCRdb passed the PCR reads through MiXCR, listing each CDR3 protein once. The data contain some 90,000 distinct CDR3 sequences, about 53% of them singletons. Sequenced sample: blood. The source is a male donor with severe acne vulgaris.

This clonotype has a count of ten or more. The CDR3 sequence is CASSEEVGNQPQHF. The CDR3 DNA follows: TGTGCCAGCAGCGAGGAAGTGGGCAATCAGCCCCAGCATTTT. The V and J genes are TRBV9 and TRBJ1-5; D gene uncertain. Trimming left V 3 bases short and J 2 bases short, with 9 bases between. This CDR3 region has 14 residues. Germline assignment: CDR1 SGDLS and CDR2 YYNGEE.

This clonotype occurred many times. This chain uses TRBV20-1 with TRBJ1-2, with a tentative D call TRBD1 (5 bases). CDR1 DFQATT and CDR2 SNEGSKA come from the germline V gene (reference sequence). V was clipped by 5 bases and J by 6 bases, with 16 bases between them. The CDR3 totals 13 residues. This CDR3 reads CSASPGGPDGYTF. The CDR3 bases are TGCAGTGCTTCCCCTGGGGGTCCCGATGGCTACACCTTC.

About this clonotype itself: A much larger clone lies a single base off, so this may be a read error. CDR3 loop: CASSLGTSTGTQYF. For the CDR3, the DNA is TGCGCCAGCAGCTTGGGGACTAGCACAGGTACGCAGTATTTT. V is TRBV5-1 and J is TRBJ2-3; 8 bases map to TRBD2. The CDR3 has 14 residues. CDR1 is SGHRS and CDR2 is YFSETQ in the germline V gene.

This clonotype has just one count. The rearrangement uses TRBV29-1 and TRBJ2-2; weak D call: TRBD2 (5 bases). Deletions cut 6 bases from V and 1 base from J, with 9 bases between. The CDR3 totals 13 residues. The germline V gene encodes CDR1 SQVTM and CDR2 ANQGSEA. CDR3 bases: TGCAGCGTCGAGGGCCTGAACACCGGGGAGCTGTTTTTT. Its translation: CSVEGLNTGELFF.

J is TRBJ1-1 and V is TRBV4-1; D gene ambiguous. Per germline, CDR1 MGHRA and CDR2 YSYEKL. V dropped 0 bases and J dropped 6 bases, with 11 bases sitting between them. The CDR3 length is 14 residues. CDR3 protein: CASSQDTGIAEAFF. The CDR3 bases are TGCGCCAGCAGCCAAGATACTGGGATTGCTGAAGCTTTCTTT.

This clonotype has more than one count but fewer than ten. Germline is not matched at one junction end, which may reflect a read error. V gene TRBV12-3 or TRBV12-4 combines with J gene TRBJ2-1, with 9 positions matching TRBD2. CDR3 length: 16 amino acids. CDR3 amino acids: CASTLFLAGVRGNHLF. CDR3 DNA: TGTGCCAGCACCCTATTCTTAGCGGGAGTTCGCGGTAATCACCTCTTC.

In DNA form, the CDR3 reads TGTGCCAGCAGTTACATCTCTAGCGGGAGGGCCTTCCAGCGAGCAGTTAGGGAAGCTTTCTTT. Translating it yields CASSYISSGRAFQRAVREAFF. The gene calls are TRBV6-6 and TRBJ1-1; D not resolved. The V gene's germline CDR1 is MNHNY and CDR2 SVGAGI (reference sequence). The V end lost 2 bases, the J end lost 8 bases, and 36 bases lay between the germline ends. This CDR3 spans 21 amino acids.

This clonotype was counted ten times or more. The CDR3 region is CASSLIRGTQYF. The CDR3 nucleotides read TGTGCCAGCAGCTTAATCCGGGGGACCCAGTACTTC. This chain joins TRBV7-6 and TRBJ2-5; a weak D match, TRBD2 (5 bases). CDR3 length: 12 amino acids. Germline lookup yields CDR1 SGHVS and CDR2 FNYEAQ. V lost 2 bases to trimming and J lost 7 bases, with 8 bases between them.